Included here is one T cell receptor beta chain sequence, with context. This clone has just a few counts. The antigen it binds to is not known. No base-level quality is on record; no much larger clone is a single base apart. Trimmed from V: 5 bases; trimmed from J: 2 bases; junction bases lacking a gene match: 5. Sequences MDHEN (CDR1) and SYDVKM (CDR2) are obtained from the germline V gene. The CDR3 has 16 amino acids, counting the end cysteine and phenylalanine. Of all the DNA, just the CDR3 is kept, 48 bases in frame from base 1. This sample is drawn from a study of T cell responses to AZD1222 COVID-19 vaccine (dated by TCRdb to about 2021). About the investigation overall: AZD1222 recipients given second doses at about 4 weeks or at about 12 weeks were pooled, since spike-specific TCR depth and breadth were not found to differ between the two schedules. Enrollment into the trials was organized by age into subgroups of 18-55, 56-69 and 70-plus years, and those subgroups contained roughly 150, 30 and 60 TCR-sequenced participants, respectively. TCR sequencing covered about 230 trial participants: approximately 200 given two doses of AZD1222 and 26 given two doses of MenACWY control vaccine. Here is what the overall study found, with its caveats: In the small 56-69-year group, the increase in depth fell short of significance, most likely because of low power. Participants were mostly white British and included more females than males, and it was suggested by the authors that clonal diversity may have been underestimated. A significant rise in spike-specific TCR breadth and depth was observed after two AZD1222 doses relative to day 0 and relative to MenACWY recipients. Vaccine-associated CD4 TCRs spanned the whole spike protein, with dominant responses in regions 160-218 and 743-854. Reportedly, close to half of the unique spike-specific TCRs recognized epitopes lying outside the regions that are mutated in the B.1.351 and B.1.1.7 variants. Conclusions about previously exposed vaccinees are limited because only five to seven AZD1222 recipients were SARS-CoV-2 seropositive at baseline. Because no day 14 peak-response samples were available, the repertoires could be characterized only after the peak T cell response.

The CDR3 regions of human TCRbeta chains were subjected to immunosequencing. Per the source publication's procedure: Repertoire TCRs were checked for matches against a reference library of SARS-CoV-2-specific TCRs that had been generated using the MIRA antigen-specificity platform. Breadth meant the fraction of unique TCRs that were SARS-CoV-2-associated, whereas depth meant the fraction of total T cells that were SARS-CoV-2-associated. Using the MIRA data, each spike-specific TCR was mapped to the spike region that the TCR reacts to and placed in a CD4 or CD8 class. Log10-transformed breadth and depth values were compared by one-way ANOVA with Sidak's multiple comparisons tests. TCRdb obtained this table from immuneACCESS and retained in-frame rearrangements with V and J assigned. These tables miss some clones; where compared with another copy, unresolved V genes account for less than half of the shortfall, and the remainder is unexplained. For V, J and clone size, that table is used; D and trimming come from the DNA. In all, the sample holds approximately 120,000 clones, and around nine tenths of those were seen once. Clones ranked in the top ten supply 6% to 9% of the sample.

This specimen's time point label, per the study, means: baseline before first vaccination. Vaccinee samples came from UK trials COV001 and COV002, including a single-blind randomized controlled phase 2/3 trial of AZD1222 (ChAdOx1 nCoV-19) in healthy adults. Trial participant PBMC samples were collected at day 0 and day 28 after the second dose for TCRbeta chain sequencing. The source was peripheral blood, collected on day 0 of AZD1222 vaccination. Recombination joined TRBV28 with TRBJ2-3; TRBD2 fits 12 bases in the junction. The receptor was derived from an adult in good health. The CDR3 amino acid sequence is: CASSDWTSGDTDTQYF. The DNA sequence reads TGTGCCAGCAGTGACTGGACTAGCGGGGACACAGATACGCAGTATTTT.